This T cell receptor beta chain was obtained from a study of T cell responses to AZD1222 COVID-19 vaccine. Study-wide context: Pooling was applied to second doses at about 4 or about 12 weeks. General observations from the study: The repertoires were collected only after the peak T cell response. Spike was spanned by vaccine-associated CD4 TCRs, which were dominant at 160-218 and 743-854. The donor group comprised mostly white British people and more females; the analysis possibly underestimated clonal diversity.

Data came from immunoSEQ multiplex PCR; TCRdb stores just in-frame clones and leaves some out. The sample consists of about 130,000 clones, 89% of them appearing once. On this clone itself: Its antigen is still unknown.

V lost 8 bases, J lost 5 bases, and 9 bases stayed unmatched. This CDR3 is built from 14 residues. The germline CDR1 and CDR2 sequences are MNHEY and SMNVEV (reference sequence). The material sequenced was peripheral blood, taken on day 0 of AZD1222 vaccination. This chain uses TRBV27 with TRBJ1-2, with 9 bases that match TRBD1. The receptor was derived from an adult in good health. The CDR3 coding sequence is TGTGCCAGCCATCCGGGGGACAGGGTATATGGCTACACCTTC. The encoded protein is CASHPGDRVYGYTF.